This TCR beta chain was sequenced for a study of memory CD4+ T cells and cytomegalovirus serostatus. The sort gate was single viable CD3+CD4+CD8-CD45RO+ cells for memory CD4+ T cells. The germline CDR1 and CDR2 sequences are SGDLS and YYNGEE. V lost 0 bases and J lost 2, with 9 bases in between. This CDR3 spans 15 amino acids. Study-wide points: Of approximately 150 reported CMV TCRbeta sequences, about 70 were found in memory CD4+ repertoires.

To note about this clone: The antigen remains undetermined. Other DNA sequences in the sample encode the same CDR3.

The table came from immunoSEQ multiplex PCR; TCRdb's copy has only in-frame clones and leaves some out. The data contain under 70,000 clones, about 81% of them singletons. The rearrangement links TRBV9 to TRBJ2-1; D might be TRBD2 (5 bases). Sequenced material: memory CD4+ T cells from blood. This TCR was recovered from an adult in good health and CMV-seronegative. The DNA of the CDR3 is TGTGCCAGCAGCGTAGGTGGGAGTACCTACAATGAGCAGTTCTTC. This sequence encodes CASSVGGSTYNEQFF. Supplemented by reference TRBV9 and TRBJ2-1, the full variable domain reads DSGVTQTPKHLITATGQRVTLRCSPRSGDLSVYWYQQSLDQGLQFLIQYYNGEERAKGNILERFSAQQFPDLHSELNLSSLELGDSALYFCASSVGGSTYNEQFFGPGTRLTVL.